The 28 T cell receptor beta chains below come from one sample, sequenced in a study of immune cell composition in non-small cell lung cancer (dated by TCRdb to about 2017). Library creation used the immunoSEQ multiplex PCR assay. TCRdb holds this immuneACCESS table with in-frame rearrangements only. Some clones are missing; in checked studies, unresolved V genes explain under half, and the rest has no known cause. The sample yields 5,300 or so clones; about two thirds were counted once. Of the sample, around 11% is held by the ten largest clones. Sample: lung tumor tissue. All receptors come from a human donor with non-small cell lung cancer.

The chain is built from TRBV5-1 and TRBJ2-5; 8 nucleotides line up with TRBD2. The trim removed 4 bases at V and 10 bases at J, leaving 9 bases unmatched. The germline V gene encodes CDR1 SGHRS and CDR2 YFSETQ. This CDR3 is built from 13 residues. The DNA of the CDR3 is TGCGCCAGCAGCACGGGACTAGAATGGATCCAGTACTTC. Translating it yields CASSTGLEWIQYF.

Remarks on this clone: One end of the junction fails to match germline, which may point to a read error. CDR3 sequence (DNA): TGTGCCAGCAGCAACCTAGGTCTAGCCTATAATGAGCAGTTCTTC. As protein: CASSNLGLAYNEQFF. The V and J genes are TRBV11-2 and TRBJ2-1, with a weak D call TRBD2 (5 bases). Germline CDR1 SGHAT, CDR2 FQNNGV. The CDR3 runs 15 residues.

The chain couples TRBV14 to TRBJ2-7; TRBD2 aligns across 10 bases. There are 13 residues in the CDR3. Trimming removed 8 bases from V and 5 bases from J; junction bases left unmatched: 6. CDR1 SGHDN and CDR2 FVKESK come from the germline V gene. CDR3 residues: CASLAGDWNEQYF. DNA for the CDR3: TGTGCCAGCCTAGCGGGAGATTGGAACGAGCAGTACTTC.

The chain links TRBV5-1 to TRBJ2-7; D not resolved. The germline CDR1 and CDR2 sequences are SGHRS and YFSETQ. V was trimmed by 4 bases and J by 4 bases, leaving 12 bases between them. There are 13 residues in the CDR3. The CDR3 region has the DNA TGCGCCAGCAGCCCCGGTACCCGGTACGAGCAGTACTTC. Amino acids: CASSPGTRYEQYF. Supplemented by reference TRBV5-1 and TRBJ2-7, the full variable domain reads KAGVTQTPRYLIKTRGQQVTLSCSPISGHRSVSWYQQTPGQGLQFLFEYFSETQRNKGNFPGRFSGRQFSNSRSEMNVSTLELGDSALYLCASSPGTRYEQYFGPGTRLTVT.

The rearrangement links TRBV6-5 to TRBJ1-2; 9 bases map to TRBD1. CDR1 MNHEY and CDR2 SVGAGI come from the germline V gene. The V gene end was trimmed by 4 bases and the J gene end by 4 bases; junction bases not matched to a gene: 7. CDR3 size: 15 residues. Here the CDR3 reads CASSSQGQGTYGYTF. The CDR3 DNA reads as TGTGCCAGCAGTTCTCAGGGACAGGGAACCTATGGCTACACCTTC.

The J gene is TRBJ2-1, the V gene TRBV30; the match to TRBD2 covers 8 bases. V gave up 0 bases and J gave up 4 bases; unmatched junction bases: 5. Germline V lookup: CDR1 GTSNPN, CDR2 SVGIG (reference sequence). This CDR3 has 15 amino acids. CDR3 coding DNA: TGTGCCTGGAGTGTAAGCGGGGGCTCGTACAATGAGCAGTTCTTC. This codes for CAWSVSGGSYNEQFF.

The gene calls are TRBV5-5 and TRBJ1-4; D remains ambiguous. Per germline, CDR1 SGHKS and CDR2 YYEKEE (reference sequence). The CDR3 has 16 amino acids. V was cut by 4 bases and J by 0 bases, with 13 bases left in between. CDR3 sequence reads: CASSHGWEATNEKLFF. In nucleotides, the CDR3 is TGTGCCAGCAGCCATGGCTGGGAGGCAACTAATGAAAAACTGTTTTTT.

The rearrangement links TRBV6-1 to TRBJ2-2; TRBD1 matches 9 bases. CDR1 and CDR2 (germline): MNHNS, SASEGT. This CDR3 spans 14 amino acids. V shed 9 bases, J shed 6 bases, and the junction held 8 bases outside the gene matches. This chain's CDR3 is CASSRDREAGELFF. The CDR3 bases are TGTGCCAGTTCGCGGGACAGGGAGGCCGGGGAGCTGTTTTTT.

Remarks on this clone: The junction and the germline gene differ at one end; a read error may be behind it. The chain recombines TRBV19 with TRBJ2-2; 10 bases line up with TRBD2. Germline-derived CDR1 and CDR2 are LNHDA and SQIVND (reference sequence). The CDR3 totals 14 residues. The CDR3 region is CASRIAGGAGELFF. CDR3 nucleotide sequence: TGTGCCAGTAGGATAGCGGGAGGTGCCGGGGAGCTGTTTTTT.

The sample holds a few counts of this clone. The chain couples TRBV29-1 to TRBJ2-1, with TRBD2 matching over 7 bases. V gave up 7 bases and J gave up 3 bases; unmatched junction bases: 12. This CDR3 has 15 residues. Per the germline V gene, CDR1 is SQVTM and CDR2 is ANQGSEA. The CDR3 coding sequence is TGCAGCGGTGGGACTACATTGACCGGCTACAATGAGCAGTTCTTC. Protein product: CSGGTTLTGYNEQFF.

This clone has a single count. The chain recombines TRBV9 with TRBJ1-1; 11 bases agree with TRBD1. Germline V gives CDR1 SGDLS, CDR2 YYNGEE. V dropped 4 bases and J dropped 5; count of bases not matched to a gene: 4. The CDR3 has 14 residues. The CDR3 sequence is CASSWGQGETEAFF. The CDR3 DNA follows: TGTGCCAGCAGCTGGGGACAGGGGGAGACTGAAGCTTTCTTT.

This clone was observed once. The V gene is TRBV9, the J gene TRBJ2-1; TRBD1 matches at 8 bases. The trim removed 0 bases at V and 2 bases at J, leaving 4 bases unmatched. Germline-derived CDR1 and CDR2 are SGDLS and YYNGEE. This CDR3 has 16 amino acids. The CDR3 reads CASSVASTGAYNEQFF. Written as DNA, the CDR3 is TGTGCCAGCAGCGTAGCTTCGACAGGGGCCTACAATGAGCAGTTCTTC. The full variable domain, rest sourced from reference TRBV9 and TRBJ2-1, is DSGVTQTPKHLITATGQRVTLRCSPRSGDLSVYWYQQSLDQGLQFLIQYYNGEERAKGNILERFSAQQFPDLHSELNLSSLELGDSALYFCASSVASTGAYNEQFFGPGTRLTVL.

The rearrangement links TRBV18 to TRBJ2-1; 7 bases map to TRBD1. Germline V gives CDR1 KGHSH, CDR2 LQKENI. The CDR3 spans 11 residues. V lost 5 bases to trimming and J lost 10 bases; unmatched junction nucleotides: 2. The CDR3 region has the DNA TGTGCCAGCTCAGCGGACAGGGAGCAGTTCTTC. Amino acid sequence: CASSADREQFF.

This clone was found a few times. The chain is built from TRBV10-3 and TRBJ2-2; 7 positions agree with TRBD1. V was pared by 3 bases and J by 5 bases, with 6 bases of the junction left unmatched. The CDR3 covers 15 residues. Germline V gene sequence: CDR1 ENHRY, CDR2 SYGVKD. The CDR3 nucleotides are TGTGCCATCAGTGACCCACAGGGGAGTACCGGGGAGCTGTTTTTT. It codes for CAISDPQGSTGELFF.

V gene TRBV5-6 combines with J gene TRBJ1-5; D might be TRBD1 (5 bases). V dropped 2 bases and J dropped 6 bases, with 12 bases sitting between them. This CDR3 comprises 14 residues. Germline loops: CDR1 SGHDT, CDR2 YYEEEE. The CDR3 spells CASSFFTQAQPQHF. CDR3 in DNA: TGTGCCAGCAGCTTTTTTACACAGGCTCAGCCCCAGCATTTT.

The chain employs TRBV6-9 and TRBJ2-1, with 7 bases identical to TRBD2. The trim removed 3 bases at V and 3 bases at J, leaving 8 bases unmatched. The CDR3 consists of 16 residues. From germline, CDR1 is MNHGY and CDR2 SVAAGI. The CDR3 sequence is CASSYSAGEVYNEQFF. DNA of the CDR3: TGTGCCAGCAGTTACTCTGCGGGAGAGGTCTACAATGAGCAGTTCTTC.

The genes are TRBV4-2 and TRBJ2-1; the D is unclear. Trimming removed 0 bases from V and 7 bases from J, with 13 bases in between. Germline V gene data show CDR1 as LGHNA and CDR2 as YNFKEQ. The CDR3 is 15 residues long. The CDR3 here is CASSQDRSSWNEQFF. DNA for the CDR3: TGTGCCAGCAGCCAAGATAGGAGTAGCTGGAATGAGCAGTTCTTC.

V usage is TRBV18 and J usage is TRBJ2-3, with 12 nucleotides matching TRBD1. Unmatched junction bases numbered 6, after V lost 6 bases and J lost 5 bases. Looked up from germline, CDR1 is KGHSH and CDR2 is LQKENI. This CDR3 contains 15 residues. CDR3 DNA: TGTGCCAGCTCCCGGGACAGGGGGCATCAAGATACGCAGTATTTT. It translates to CASSRDRGHQDTQYF.

This CDR3 is CASSPLAGELFF. For the CDR3, the DNA is TGTGCCAGCAGCCCCCTTGCCGGGGAGCTGTTTTTT. The rearrangement uses TRBV7-7 and TRBJ2-2; D is uncertain. This CDR3 contains 12 residues. V gave up 5 bases and J gave up 6 bases, with 7 bases separating them. Germline CDR1 reads SSHAT; CDR2 reads FNYEAQ (reference sequence).

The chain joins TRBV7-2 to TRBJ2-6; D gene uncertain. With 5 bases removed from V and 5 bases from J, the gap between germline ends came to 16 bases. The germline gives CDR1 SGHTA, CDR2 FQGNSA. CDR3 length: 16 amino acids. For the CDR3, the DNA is TGTGCCAGCAGCAGCACACGACAAAGTCGGGCCAACGTCCTGACTTTC. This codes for CASSSTRQSRANVLTF.

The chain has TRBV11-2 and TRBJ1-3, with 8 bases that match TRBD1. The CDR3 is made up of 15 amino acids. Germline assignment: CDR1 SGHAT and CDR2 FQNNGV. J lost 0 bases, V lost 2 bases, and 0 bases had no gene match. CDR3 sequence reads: CASSLTGGSGNTIYF. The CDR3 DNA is TGTGCCAGCAGCTTAACAGGGGGCTCTGGAAACACCATATATTTT. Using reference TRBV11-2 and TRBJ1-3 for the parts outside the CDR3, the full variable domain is EAGVAQSPRYKIIEKRQSVAFWCNPISGHATLYWYQQILGQGPKLLIQFQNNGVVDDSQLPKDRFSAERLKGVDSTLKIQPAKLEDSAVYLCASSLTGGSGNTIYFGEGSWLTVV.

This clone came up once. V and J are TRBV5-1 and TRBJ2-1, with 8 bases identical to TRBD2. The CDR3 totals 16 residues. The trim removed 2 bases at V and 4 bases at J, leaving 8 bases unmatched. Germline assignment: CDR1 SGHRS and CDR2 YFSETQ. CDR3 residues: CASSLSGASGYNEQFF. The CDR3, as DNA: TGCGCCAGCAGCTTATCCGGGGCTAGCGGGTACAATGAGCAGTTCTTC.

CDR3 region: CASSLMGGGNSPLHF. The CDR3 bases are TGTGCCAGCAGCTTAATGGGAGGTGGGAATTCACCCCTCCACTTT. The V and J genes are TRBV7-2 and TRBJ1-6; D gene ambiguous. The length of the CDR3 is 15 residues. CDR1 is SGHTA and CDR2 is FQGNSA in the germline V gene. V was cut by 2 bases and J by 7 bases, with 12 bases left in between. The variable domain in full, with the rest retrieved from reference TRBV7-2 and TRBJ1-6, is GAGVSQSPSNKVTEKGKDVELRCDPISGHTALYWYRQSLGQGLEFLIYFQGNSAPDKSGLPSDRFSAERTGGSVSTLTIQRTQQEDSAVYLCASSLMGGGNSPLHFGNGTRLTVT.

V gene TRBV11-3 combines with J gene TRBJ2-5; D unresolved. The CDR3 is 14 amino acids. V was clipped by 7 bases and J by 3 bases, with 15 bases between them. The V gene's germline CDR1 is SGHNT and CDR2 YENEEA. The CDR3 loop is CASIVEAPKETQYF. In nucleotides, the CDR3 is TGTGCCAGCATCGTAGAGGCCCCCAAAGAGACCCAGTACTTC.

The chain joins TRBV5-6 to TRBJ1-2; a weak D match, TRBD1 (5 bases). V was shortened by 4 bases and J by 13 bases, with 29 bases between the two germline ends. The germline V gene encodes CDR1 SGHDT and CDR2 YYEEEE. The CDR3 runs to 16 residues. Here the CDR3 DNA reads TGTGCCAGCAGCCAGCCCCGCCAGGGACGTCGGGGGAGGCTCACCTTC. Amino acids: CASSQPRQGRRGRLTF.

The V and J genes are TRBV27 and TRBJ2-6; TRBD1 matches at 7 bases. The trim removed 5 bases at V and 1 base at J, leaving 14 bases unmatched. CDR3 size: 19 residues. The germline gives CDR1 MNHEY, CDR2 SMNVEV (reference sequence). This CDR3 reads CASSLMYGTASSGANVLTF. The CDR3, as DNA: TGTGCCAGCAGTCTAATGTATGGGACAGCCAGTTCTGGGGCCAACGTCCTGACTTTC.

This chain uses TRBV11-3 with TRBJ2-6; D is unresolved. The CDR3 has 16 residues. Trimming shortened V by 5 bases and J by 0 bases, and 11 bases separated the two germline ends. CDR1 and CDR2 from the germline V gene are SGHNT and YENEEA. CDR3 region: CASSTSVHSGANVLTF. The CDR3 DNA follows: TGTGCCAGCAGCACGTCGGTCCACTCTGGGGCCAACGTCCTGACTTTC.

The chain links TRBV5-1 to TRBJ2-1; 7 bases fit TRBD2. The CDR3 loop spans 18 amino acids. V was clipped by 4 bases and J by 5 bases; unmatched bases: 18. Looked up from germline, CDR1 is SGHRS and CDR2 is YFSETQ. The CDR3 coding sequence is TGCGCCAGCAGCAGCTTGGTTGCGCCGCTAGCGGTAGACAATGAGCAGTTCTTC. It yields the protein CASSSLVAPLAVDNEQFF.